This T cell receptor beta chain is drawn from a study of blood T cell repertoires in COVID-19. Background on the study: Samples came from the United States, Italy and Spain, spanning acute and convalescent COVID-19. PBMCs, B-cell-depleted T cells, or T cells were the source of the cDNA or gDNA that made up the material.

Germline V gene sequence: CDR1 SGHRS, CDR2 YFSETQ. J lost 4 bases, V lost 0 bases, and 8 bases had no gene match. The CDR3 is 17 amino acids. Original data processing: Amplified reference gene primers provided the basis for estimating nucleated cell counts. TCRdb's copy holds only in-frame clones and misses some; the assay was immunoSEQ multiplex PCR. The V and J calls and the clone size are those of that table, but D and trimming were determined from the DNA. The sample carries some 150,000 clones, about 90% recorded once. The clonotype was recovered from a man over 45 with active or convalescent COVID-19. Source material: peripheral blood. The gene calls are TRBV5-1 and TRBJ2-1, with 9 bases that match TRBD1. CDR3 region: CASSLGVGTGKYNEQFF. DNA for the CDR3: TGCGCCAGCAGCTTGGGGGTGGGGACAGGGAAGTACAATGAGCAGTTCTTC. The entire variable domain, with the rest obtained from reference TRBV5-1 and TRBJ2-1, is as follows: KAGVTQTPRYLIKTRGQQVTLSCSPISGHRSVSWYQQTPGQGLQFLFEYFSETQRNKGNFPGRFSGRQFSNSRSEMNVSTLELGDSALYLCASSLGVGTGKYNEQFFGPGTRLTVL.